This T cell receptor (beta chain) was retrieved from a study of shared clonotypes between healthy human individuals. Produced via immunoSEQ multiplex PCR; TCRdb's table is partial and in-frame only. This sample has about 1.1 million clones; approximately 80% occur once, and the top ten carry 0.89%. This clone was detected only a few times. Germline V gene lookup returns CDR1 SGHRS and CDR2 YFSETQ. The CDR3 sequence is 17 residues long. Trimming took 4 bases from V and 1 from J; bases not matched to a gene: 11. V gene TRBV5-1 combines with J gene TRBJ2-1; 7 nucleotides align to TRBD1. What was sequenced was memory CD4+ T cells from PBMCs. The subset is: CD45RA-negative fraction. This TCR derives from a man aged 18 to 30 in good health. Some clones in this sample may be carry-over from other donors' samples. The CDR3 here is CASSVALGGLSYNEQFF. CDR3 in DNA: TGCGCCAGCAGCGTAGCTCTAGGGGGCCTTTCCTACAATGAGCAGTTCTTC.